One and the same sample provided the 26 T cell receptor beta chains below, sequenced in a study of response to subunit inactivated influenza vaccine. TCRdb independently ran MiXCR on the RT-PCR reads; one entry per CDR3 protein. The top ten clones hold over 10% of a sample with around 570,000 distinct CDR3 sequences, under 9% of them seen once. Sample: PBMCs from blood, taken around 25 months after vaccination. All receptors come from a man between 45 and 75 years old who received an inactivated influenza vaccine.

This clonotype was picked up many times. The chain has TRBV7-9 and TRBJ2-5; D gene ambiguous. The CDR3 spans 13 residues. V was cut by 5 bases and J by 4 bases, with 11 bases left in between. Per germline, CDR1 SEHNR and CDR2 FQNEAQ (reference sequence). The CDR3 is CASSPTRRETQYF. The CDR3 coding sequence is TGTGCCAGCAGCCCTACAAGAAGAGAGACCCAGTACTTC.

This clonotype was counted only a few times. This chain joins TRBV20-1 and TRBJ2-7, with D possibly TRBD1 on 6 matching bases. The germline CDR1 and CDR2 sequences are DFQATT and SNEGSKA (reference sequence). Between the trimmed V and J ends, which lost 1 base and 3 bases, there was a span of 13 bases. The CDR3 length is 14 residues. The CDR3 DNA reads as TGCAGTGCTAGAGTTGCGACAGGAAGCTACGAGCAGTACTTC. It is translated as CSARVATGSYEQYF.

The chain links TRBV10-2 to TRBJ2-1; D call uncertain. V lost 8 bases to trimming and J lost 3 bases, with 17 bases between them. This CDR3 region has 15 residues. Germline V gene data show CDR1 as WSHSY and CDR2 as SAAADI. The CDR3 DNA is TGCGCCAGCGCCAACACCCAGGCCTTCTACAATGAGCAGTTCTTC. It codes for CASANTQAFYNEQFF.

This clonotype was detected many times. This chain joins TRBV20-1 and TRBJ1-2; 7 bases align to TRBD1. The germline V gene has CDR1 DFQATT and CDR2 SNEGSKA (reference sequence). The J segment lost 5 bases and the V segment lost 0 bases, leaving 6 bases of the junction unmatched. The CDR3 totals 14 residues. CDR3 region: CSARDPRDSYGYTF. The CDR3 DNA reads TGCAGTGCTAGAGATCCCCGGGACAGTTATGGCTACACCTTC.

The J gene is TRBJ1-2, the V gene TRBV15; D may be TRBD1 (6 bases). Germline assignment: CDR1 LNHNV and CDR2 YYDKDF (reference sequence). This CDR3 has 17 residues. The ends were cut back, 1 base at V and 0 bases at J, with 15 bases in the middle. The CDR3 nucleotides read TGTGCCACCAGCAGAGGAAACCCACAGGGTTCTAACTATGGCTACACCTTC. Translating gives CATSRGNPQGSNYGYTF. Looking up the rest from reference TRBV15 and TRBJ1-2 gives the full variable domain: DAMVIQNPRYQVTQFGKPVTLSCSQTLNHNVMYWYQQKSSQAPKLLFHYYDKDFNNEADTPDNFQSRRPNTSFCFLDIRSPGLGDTAMYLCATSRGNPQGSNYGYTFGSGTRLTVV.

Turning to this clonotype: One end of the junction does not line up with germline, which may come from a read error. V gene TRBV28 combines with J gene TRBJ2-7; D may be TRBD1 (6 bases). This CDR3 has 12 residues. Germline CDR1 MDHEN, CDR2 SYDVKM. In DNA form, the CDR3 reads TGTGCCAGCAGGCCGAGGGTACAGGGACCCCACTTC. This translates into CASRPRVQGPHF.

This clonotype was seen many times. The chain joins TRBV5-1 to TRBJ1-4; D is perhaps TRBD1 (6 bases). The V gene's germline CDR1 is SGHRS and CDR2 YFSETQ. The germline V and J ends were trimmed by 4 bases and 4 bases, with 11 bases remaining between them. The CDR3 sequence is 14 residues long. The CDR3 spells CASSPRTVNEKLFF. CDR3 nucleotides: TGCGCCAGCAGCCCTCGGACAGTTAATGAAAAACTGTTTTTT.

The V gene is TRBV24-1, the J gene TRBJ2-3; D possibly corresponds to TRBD1 (5 bases). In germline, CDR1 is KGHDR, CDR2 SFDVKD. There are 14 residues in the CDR3. Deletions cut 3 bases from V and 3 bases from J, with 9 bases between. In DNA, the CDR3 is TGTGCCACCAGTGATGGGCAGGGTACAGATACGCAGTATTTT. Encoded protein: CATSDGQGTDTQYF.

In its sample, this clonotype was seen many times. This chain connects TRBV6-5 to TRBJ1-1; 10 nucleotides align to TRBD1. V lost 0 bases, J lost 13 bases, and 11 bases stayed unmatched. Per the germline V gene, CDR1 is MNHEY and CDR2 is SVGAGI. CDR3 length: 15 residues. The CDR3 bases are TGTGCCAGCAGTTACTCAAAGAGACAGGGGGCGAAAGTTTTCTTT. This translates into CASSYSKRQGAKVFF.

This clonotype was recorded a few times. The chain couples TRBV20-1 to TRBJ1-6; maybe TRBD1 (5 bases). Trimming took off 6 bases at V and 7 bases at J, with 19 bases between the two ends. This CDR3 contains 15 residues. Germline loops: CDR1 DFQATT, CDR2 SNEGSKA (reference sequence). CDR3 bases: TGCAGTGCGTTCGCGGGGGGGGTTGGGAATTCACCCCTCCACTTT. Its translation is CSAFAGGVGNSPLHF.

In this sample, this clonotype turned up many times. The J gene is TRBJ1-1, the V gene TRBV30, with D hard to call. V lost 4 bases to trimming and J lost 8 bases, with 17 bases between them. The CDR3 spans 13 residues. Germline V CDR1 and CDR2: GTSNPN, SVGIG (reference sequence). This CDR3 reads CAWKRVPNMEAFF. CDR3 sequence (DNA): TGTGCCTGGAAGAGGGTGCCGAACATGGAAGCTTTCTTT.

The chain carries TRBV12-3 or TRBV12-4 and TRBJ1-2; D uncertain. Trimming removed 6 bases from V and 0 bases from J, with 14 bases in between. CDR3 length: 15 residues. The CDR3 here is CASSLYAQANYGYTF. CDR3 nucleotides: TGTGCCAGCAGCCTATATGCTCAAGCTAACTATGGCTACACCTTC.

This clonotype was seen ten or more times. The chain uses TRBV20-1 and TRBJ2-2, with a weak D call TRBD2 (5 bases). V shed 5 bases and J shed 0 bases, with 13 bases lying between them. The germline V gene encodes CDR1 DFQATT and CDR2 SNEGSKA (reference sequence). The CDR3 extends over 15 amino acids. The CDR3 loop is CSARPRETNTGELFF. The CDR3 DNA sequence: TGCAGTGCTCGCCCACGGGAAACGAACACCGGGGAGCTGTTTTTT.

The chain joins TRBV9 to TRBJ2-2; 8 nucleotides agree with TRBD2. J was trimmed by 3 bases and V by 2 bases; bases with no gene match: 3. This CDR3 has 15 amino acids. Germline V lookup: CDR1 SGDLS, CDR2 YYNGEE. The CDR3 here is CASSVSSGHTGELFF. The CDR3 region has the DNA TGTGCCAGCAGCGTTTCTAGCGGGCACACCGGGGAGCTGTTTTTT.

The chain employs TRBV24-1 and TRBJ2-7; 9 bases are a match to TRBD2. Germline CDR1 is KGHDR and CDR2 is SFDVKD. Unmatched junction bases numbered 14, after V lost 6 bases and J lost 6 bases. CDR3 length: 16 residues. CDR3 sequence: CATSLLGIAGELEQYF. DNA of the CDR3: TGTGCCACCAGTCTACTGGGAATAGCGGGAGAACTCGAGCAGTACTTC.

This clonotype was picked up a small number of times. The chain has TRBV20-1 and TRBJ2-7; a possible D gene is TRBD2 (6 bases). The germline V gene encodes CDR1 DFQATT and CDR2 SNEGSKA (reference sequence). This CDR3 contains 14 residues. Trimming took off 6 bases at V and 1 base at J, with 16 bases between the two ends. As DNA, the CDR3 is TGCAGTGCCCCGTGGAGGGAAGGTTCCTACGAGCAGTACTTC. Translated: CSAPWREGSYEQYF.

This clonotype was detected only a few times. The chain combines TRBV6-5 with TRBJ2-3; 10 nucleotides line up with TRBD2. Looked up from germline, CDR1 is MNHEY and CDR2 is SVGAGI. V lost 6 bases, J lost 5 bases, and 11 bases stayed unmatched. The CDR3 is 16 residues long. CDR3 sequence: CASRSRAGGLVDTQYF. The DNA of the CDR3 is TGTGCCAGCAGGTCGAGAGCGGGGGGGCTGGTAGATACGCAGTATTTT.

The gene calls are TRBV30 and TRBJ1-5; D gene unclear. V was clipped by 0 bases and J by 0 bases, with 9 bases between them. The CDR3 contains 15 residues. In germline, CDR1 is GTSNPN, CDR2 SVGIG (reference sequence). The CDR3 DNA is TGTGCCTGGAGTGTACGGGGATATAGCAATCAGCCCCAGCATTTT. Translated, it gives CAWSVRGYSNQPQHF.

This chain joins TRBV28 and TRBJ1-2; possibly TRBD1 for D (5 bases). V was pared by 5 bases and J by 5 bases, with 24 bases between. The CDR3 is 17 residues long. Germline assignment: CDR1 MDHEN and CDR2 SYDVKM. The CDR3 sequence: CASSGSSVAGGIYGYTF. Here the CDR3 DNA reads TGTGCCAGCAGTGGATCGAGTGTGGCGGGGGGGATTTATGGCTACACCTTC.

The sample holds many counts of this clonotype. The chain joins TRBV12-3 or TRBV12-4 to TRBJ1-1, with 10 bases lining up with TRBD1. J was trimmed by 10 bases and V by 5 bases; bases with no gene match: 4. The CDR3 has 12 amino acids. The CDR3: CASSGRDRGAFF. The CDR3 DNA reads as TGTGCCAGCAGTGGAAGGGACAGGGGAGCTTTCTTT.

The chain joins TRBV4-2 to TRBJ2-2; D uncertain. CDR1 is LGHNA and CDR2 is YNFKEQ in the germline V gene. V was cut by 1 base and J by 0 bases, with 12 bases left in between. The CDR3 runs 17 residues. The CDR3, as DNA: TGTGCCAGCAGCCAAGTTCTTCTTCACACGAACACCGGGGAGCTGTTTTTT. Residues: CASSQVLLHTNTGELFF.

The gene calls are TRBV7-2 and TRBJ1-5, with 7 bases fitting TRBD1. This CDR3 comprises 14 residues. Germline V gene sequence: CDR1 SGHTA, CDR2 FQGNSA. V shed 4 bases and J 1 base; nucleotides not matched to a gene: 1. The CDR3 sequence is CASSWGQSNQPQHF. CDR3 nucleotide sequence: TGTGCCAGCAGCTGGGGACAGAGCAATCAGCCCCAGCATTTT.

This chain joins TRBV20-1 and TRBJ2-3, with D possibly TRBD1 on 6 matching bases. CDR3 length: 15 amino acids. The V and J ends lost 3 bases and 0 bases respectively, with 13 bases between them. Germline V gives CDR1 DFQATT, CDR2 SNEGSKA (reference sequence). The CDR3 spells CSASETGYSTDTQYF. The CDR3 bases are TGCAGTGCTAGCGAGACAGGATATAGCACAGATACGCAGTATTTT.

Many counts were recorded for this clonotype. The rearrangement uses TRBV6-2 or TRBV6-3 and TRBJ2-2; unclear D gene. The germline V gene encodes CDR1 MNHEY and CDR2 SVGEGT. The CDR3 length is 14 residues. Trimming took 1 base from V and 0 from J, leaving 3 bases between them. CDR3 sequence (DNA): TGTGCCAGCAGTTACTTTTCGAACACCGGGGAGCTGTTTTTT. This codes for CASSYFSNTGELFF.

This clonotype was seen a handful of times. V is TRBV15 and J is TRBJ2-1, with a possible D match to TRBD2 (5 bases). CDR3 length: 20 residues. The germline CDR1 and CDR2 sequences are LNHNV and YYDKDF (reference sequence). Trimming removed 1 base at V and 1 base at J, with 23 bases between. The CDR3 here is CATSRGRWERTSKSYNEQFF. In DNA, the CDR3 is TGTGCCACCAGCAGAGGAAGGTGGGAGCGGACCTCAAAATCCTACAATGAGCAGTTCTTC.

With regard to this clonotype: This sequence may be a read error, since a much larger clone differs from it by one base. This chain uses TRBV20-1 with TRBJ2-1; 9 bases are shared with TRBD1. In germline, CDR1 is DFQATT, CDR2 SNEGSKA (reference sequence). The CDR3 consists of 15 residues. V was clipped by 0 bases and J by 5 bases; unmatched bases: 5. CDR3 bases: TGCAGTGCTAGAGATGGACAGGGGTCCAACAATGAGCAGTTCTTC. Amino acids: CSARDGQGSNNEQFF.